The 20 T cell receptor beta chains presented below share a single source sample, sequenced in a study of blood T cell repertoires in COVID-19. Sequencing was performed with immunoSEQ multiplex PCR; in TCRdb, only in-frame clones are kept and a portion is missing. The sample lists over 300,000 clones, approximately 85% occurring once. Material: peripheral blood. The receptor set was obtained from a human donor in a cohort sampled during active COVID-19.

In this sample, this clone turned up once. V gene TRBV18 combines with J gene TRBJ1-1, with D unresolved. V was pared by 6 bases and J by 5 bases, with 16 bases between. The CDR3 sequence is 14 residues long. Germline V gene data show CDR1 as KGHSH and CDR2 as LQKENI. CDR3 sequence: CASSPGRLGTEAFF. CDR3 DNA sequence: TGTGCCAGCTCCCCCGGCAGGCTTGGGACTGAAGCTTTCTTT.

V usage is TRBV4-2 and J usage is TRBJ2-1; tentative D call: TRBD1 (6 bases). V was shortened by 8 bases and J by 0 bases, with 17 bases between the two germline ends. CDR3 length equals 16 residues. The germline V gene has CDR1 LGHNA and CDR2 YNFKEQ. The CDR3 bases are TGTGCCAGCGCATTGGACAGCCTGCTCTCCTACAATGAGCAGTTCTTC. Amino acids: CASALDSLLSYNEQFF.

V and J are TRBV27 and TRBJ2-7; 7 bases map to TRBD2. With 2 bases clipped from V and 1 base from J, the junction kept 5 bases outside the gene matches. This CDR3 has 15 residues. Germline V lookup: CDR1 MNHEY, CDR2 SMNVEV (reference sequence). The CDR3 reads CASSLMGGGSYEQYF. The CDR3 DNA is TGTGCCAGCAGTTTAATGGGCGGGGGTTCCTACGAGCAGTACTTC.

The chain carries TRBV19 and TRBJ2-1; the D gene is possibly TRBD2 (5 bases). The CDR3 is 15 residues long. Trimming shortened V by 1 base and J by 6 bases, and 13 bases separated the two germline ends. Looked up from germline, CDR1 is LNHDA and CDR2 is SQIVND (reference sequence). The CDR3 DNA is TGTGCCAGTAGTATAGTTGAACTAGTTGGCAATGAGCAGTTCTTC. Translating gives CASSIVELVGNEQFF.

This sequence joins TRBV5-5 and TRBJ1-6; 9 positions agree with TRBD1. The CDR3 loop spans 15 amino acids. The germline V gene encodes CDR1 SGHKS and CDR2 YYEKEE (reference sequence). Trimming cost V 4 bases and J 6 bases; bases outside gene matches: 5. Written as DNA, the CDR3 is TGTGCCAGCAGCGACACGGGACAGGGTAATTCACCCCTCCACTTT. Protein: CASSDTGQGNSPLHF.

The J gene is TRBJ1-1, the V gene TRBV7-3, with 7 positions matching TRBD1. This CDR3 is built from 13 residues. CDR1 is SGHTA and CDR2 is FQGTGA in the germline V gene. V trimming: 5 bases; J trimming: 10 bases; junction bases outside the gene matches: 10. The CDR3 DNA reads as TGTGCCAGCAGCCCCACCGGCGCAGGGGGAGCTTTCTTT. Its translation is CASSPTGAGGAFF.

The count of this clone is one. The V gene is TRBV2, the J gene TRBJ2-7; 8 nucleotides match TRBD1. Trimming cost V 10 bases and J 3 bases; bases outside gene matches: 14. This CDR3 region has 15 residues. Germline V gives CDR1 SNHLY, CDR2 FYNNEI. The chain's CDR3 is CAILGTGQEYYEQYF. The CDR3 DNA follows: TGTGCCATCCTCGGTACGGGACAGGAATACTACGAGCAGTACTTC.

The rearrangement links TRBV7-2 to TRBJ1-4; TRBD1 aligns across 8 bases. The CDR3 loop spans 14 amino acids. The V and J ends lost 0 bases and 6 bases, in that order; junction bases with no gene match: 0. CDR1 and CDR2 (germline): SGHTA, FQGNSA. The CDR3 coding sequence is TGTGCCAGCAGCTTAGCACAGGGGGATGAAAAACTGTTTTTT. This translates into CASSLAQGDEKLFF. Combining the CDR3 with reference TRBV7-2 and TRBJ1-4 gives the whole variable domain GAGVSQSPSNKVTEKGKDVELRCDPISGHTALYWYRQSLGQGLEFLIYFQGNSAPDKSGLPSDRFSAERTGGSVSTLTIQRTQQEDSAVYLCASSLAQGDEKLFFGSGTQLSVL.

The CDR3 protein is CASTPGRRGLGNEKLFF. For the CDR3, the DNA is TGTGCCAGCACCCCAGGCCGCAGGGGGCTGGGTAATGAAAAACTGTTTTTT. J is TRBJ1-4 and V is TRBV7-8; 8 nucleotides match TRBD1. CDR3 size: 17 residues. Germline assignment: CDR1 SGHVS and CDR2 FQNEAQ. V lost 7 bases, J lost 4 bases, and 14 bases stayed unmatched.

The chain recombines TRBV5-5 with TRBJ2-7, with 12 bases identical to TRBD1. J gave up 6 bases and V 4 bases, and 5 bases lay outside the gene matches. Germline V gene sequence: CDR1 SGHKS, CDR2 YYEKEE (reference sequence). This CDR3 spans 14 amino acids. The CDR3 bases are TGTGCCAGCAGCCCGGGACAGGGGGCTGGCGAGCAGTACTTC. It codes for CASSPGQGAGEQYF.

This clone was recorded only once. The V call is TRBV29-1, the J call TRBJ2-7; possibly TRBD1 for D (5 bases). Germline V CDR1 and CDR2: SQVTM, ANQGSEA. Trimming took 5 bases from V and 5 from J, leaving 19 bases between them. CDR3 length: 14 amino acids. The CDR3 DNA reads TGCAGCGTTCTCTTCCCAGGGCGTGACAACGAGCAGTACTTC. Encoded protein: CSVLFPGRDNEQYF.

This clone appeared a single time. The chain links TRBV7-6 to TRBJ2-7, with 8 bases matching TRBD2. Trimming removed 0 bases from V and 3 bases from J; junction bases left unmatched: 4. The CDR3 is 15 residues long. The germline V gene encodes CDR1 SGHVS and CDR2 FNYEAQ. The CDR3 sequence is CASSLADSGNYEQYF. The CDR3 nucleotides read TGTGCCAGCAGCTTAGCAGATAGCGGGAACTACGAGCAGTACTTC.

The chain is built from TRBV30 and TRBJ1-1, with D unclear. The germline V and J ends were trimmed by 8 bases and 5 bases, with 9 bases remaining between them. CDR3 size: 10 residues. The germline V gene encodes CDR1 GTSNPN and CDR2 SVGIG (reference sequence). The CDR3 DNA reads TGTGCCACGGGAGCGACTGAAGCTTTCTTT. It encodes CATGATEAFF.

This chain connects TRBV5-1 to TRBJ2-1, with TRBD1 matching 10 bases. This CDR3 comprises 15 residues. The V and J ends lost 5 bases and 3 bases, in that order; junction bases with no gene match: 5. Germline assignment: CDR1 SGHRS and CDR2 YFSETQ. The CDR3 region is CASSSGQGYYNEQFF. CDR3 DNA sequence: TGCGCCAGCAGTTCGGGACAGGGGTACTACAATGAGCAGTTCTTC.

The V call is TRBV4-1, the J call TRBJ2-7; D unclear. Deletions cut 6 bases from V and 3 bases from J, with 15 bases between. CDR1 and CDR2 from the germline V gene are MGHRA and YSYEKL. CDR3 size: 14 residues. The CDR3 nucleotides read TGCGCCAGCAGAACTACTCCCGGTGGCTACGAGCAGTACTTC. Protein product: CASRTTPGGYEQYF.

CDR3 sequence: CASSLLTHTYEQYF. In nucleotides, the CDR3 is TGTGCCAGCAGCTTGTTGACTCATACCTACGAGCAGTACTTC. The gene calls are TRBV11-2 and TRBJ2-7; D remains unclear. V lost 3 bases and J 2 bases, leaving 11 bases between the germline ends. The CDR3 extends over 14 amino acids. Per germline, CDR1 SGHAT and CDR2 FQNNGV.

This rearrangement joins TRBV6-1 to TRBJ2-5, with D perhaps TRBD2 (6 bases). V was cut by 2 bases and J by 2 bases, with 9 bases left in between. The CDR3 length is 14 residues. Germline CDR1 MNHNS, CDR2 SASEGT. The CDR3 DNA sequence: TGTGCCAGCAGTGAACCGGGACTTCAAGAGACCCAGTACTTC. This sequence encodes CASSEPGLQETQYF.

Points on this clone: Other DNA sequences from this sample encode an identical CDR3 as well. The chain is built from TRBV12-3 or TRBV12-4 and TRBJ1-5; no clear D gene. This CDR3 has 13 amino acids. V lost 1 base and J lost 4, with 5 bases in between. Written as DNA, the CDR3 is TGTGCCAGCAGTTTAGGCAGGAATCAGCCCCAGCATTTT. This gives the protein CASSLGRNQPQHF.

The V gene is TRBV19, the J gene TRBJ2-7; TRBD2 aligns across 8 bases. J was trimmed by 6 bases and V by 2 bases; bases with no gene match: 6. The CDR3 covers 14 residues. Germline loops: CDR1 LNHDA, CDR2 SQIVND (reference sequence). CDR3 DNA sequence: TGTGCCAGTAGTATACGGCGGGGGGACGCCGAGCAGTACTTC. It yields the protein CASSIRRGDAEQYF.

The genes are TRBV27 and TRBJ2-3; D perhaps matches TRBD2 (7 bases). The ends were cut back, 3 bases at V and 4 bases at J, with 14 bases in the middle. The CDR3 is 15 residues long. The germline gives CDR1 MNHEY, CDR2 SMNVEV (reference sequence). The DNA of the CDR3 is TGTGCCAGCAGTTTGAGTGGGGGGGCCCCAGATACGCAGTATTTT. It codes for CASSLSGGAPDTQYF.